The 29 T cell receptor beta chains below come from one sample, sequenced in a study of blood T cells in healthy people across ages. Using a J-beta primer mix together with a sample-barcoded 5' primer, a second PCR was run for about 6 to 12 cycles. TCRdb ran MiXCR on the 5' RACE reads and lists one entry per CDR3 protein. The profile shows about 1.1 million distinct CDR3 sequences, less than 45% of them singletons. Sequences were obtained from blood. The receptors were gathered from a young man in good health.

In this sample, this clonotype turned up a few times. The CDR3 region has the DNA TGTGCCAGCAGCGTAGCCGGGACAGGGAGCTACAATGAGCAGTTCTTC. Protein: CASSVAGTGSYNEQFF. The rearrangement uses TRBV9 and TRBJ2-1; 9 positions agree with TRBD1. The germline gives CDR1 SGDLS, CDR2 YYNGEE. The CDR3 contains 16 residues. J was trimmed by 3 bases and V by 0 bases; bases with no gene match: 4.

This clonotype was seen a handful of times. The rearrangement links TRBV20-1 to TRBJ2-3, with D maybe TRBD1 (6 bases). The V end was cut by 4 bases, the J end by 6 bases, with 14 bases between. This CDR3 comprises 13 residues. The germline V gene encodes CDR1 DFQATT and CDR2 SNEGSKA (reference sequence). The DNA for the CDR3 is TGCAGTGCTACTACAGGGATCATGGATACGCAGTATTTT. Its translation is CSATTGIMDTQYF.

V usage is TRBV7-2 and J usage is TRBJ1-2; D remains ambiguous. The CDR3 is 15 amino acids. Per the germline V gene, CDR1 is SGHTA and CDR2 is FQGNSA. V lost 3 bases to trimming and J lost 8 bases, with 19 bases between them. CDR3 protein: CASSFADPSLVGYTF. The CDR3 nucleotides read TGTGCCAGCAGCTTCGCTGACCCGTCCTTGGTGGGCTACACCTTC.

The CDR3 DNA sequence: TGTGCCAGCAGCGCGACTAGAGCCAATGAGCAGTTCTTC. This gives the protein CASSATRANEQFF. This chain uses TRBV7-6 with TRBJ2-1, with D perhaps matching TRBD2 (6 bases). Germline CDR1 is SGHVS and CDR2 is FNYEAQ. Deletions cut 5 bases from V and 6 bases from J, with 11 bases between. The CDR3 is 13 amino acids.

The rearrangement joins TRBV12-3 or TRBV12-4 to TRBJ2-5; 7 bases map to TRBD1. The V gene end was trimmed by 7 bases and the J gene end by 5 bases; junction bases not matched to a gene: 10. The length of the CDR3 is 14 residues. The CDR3 DNA reads as TGTGCCAGCACCCCGACAGGGATTGGCGAGACCCAGTACTTC. Translation: CASTPTGIGETQYF.

The genes are TRBV12-3 or TRBV12-4 and TRBJ2-3; D is unresolved. The CDR3 spans 14 residues. V lost 3 bases to trimming and J lost 2 bases, with 9 bases between them. The CDR3 loop is CASSLKKSTDTQYF. CDR3 sequence (DNA): TGTGCCAGCAGTTTGAAAAAATCCACAGATACGCAGTATTTT.

On this clonotype: Since a much larger clone is just one base distant, this may be a read error. V and J are TRBV6-6 and TRBJ1-2; no clear D. Trimming took 0 bases from V and 4 from J, leaving 6 bases between them. CDR3 length: 13 residues. From germline, CDR1 is MNHNY and CDR2 SVGAGI (reference sequence). CDR3 region: CASSYSNSYGYTF. CDR3 coding DNA: TGTGCCAGCAGTTACTCGAACAGCTATGGCTACACCTTC.

This clonotype was counted at least ten times. The chain is built from TRBV29-1 and TRBJ1-2; 8 bases are shared with TRBD1. Per the germline V gene, CDR1 is SQVTM and CDR2 is ANQGSEA. V was pared by 7 bases and J by 3 bases, with 4 bases of the junction left unmatched. The length of the CDR3 is 12 residues. CDR3 amino acids: CSAGGADYGYTF. In nucleotides, the CDR3 is TGCAGCGCAGGGGGCGCTGACTATGGCTACACCTTC.

The chain recombines TRBV11-2 with TRBJ2-3; D is uncertain. CDR3 size: 17 residues. Trimming removed 0 bases at V and 0 bases at J, with 13 bases between. Germline V gene data show CDR1 as SGHAT and CDR2 as FQNNGV. The DNA for the CDR3 is TGTGCCAGCAGCTTAGAGGGCGGAATCACTAGCACAGATACGCAGTATTTT. This gives the protein CASSLEGGITSTDTQYF. Full variable domain (missing parts from reference TRBV11-2 and TRBJ2-3): EAGVAQSPRYKIIEKRQSVAFWCNPISGHATLYWYQQILGQGPKLLIQFQNNGVVDDSQLPKDRFSAERLKGVDSTLKIQPAKLEDSAVYLCASSLEGGITSTDTQYFGPGTRLTVL.

This chain links TRBV6-1 with TRBJ2-4; no firm D call. The last part of the DNA fits TRBJ2-7 better; the J call may be wrong. The CDR3 covers 14 residues. Germline CDR1 reads MNHNS; CDR2 reads SASEGT. CDR3 DNA: TGTGCCAGCAGTGAGGACGGACGACTCTACGAGCAGTACTTC. Amino acid sequence: CASSEDGRLYEQYF.

The chain combines TRBV9 with TRBJ1-1; D unresolved. The CDR3 is 12 amino acids. In germline, CDR1 is SGDLS, CDR2 YYNGEE. The V gene lost 0 bases and the J gene lost 7 bases, with 7 bases spanning the gap. The CDR3 loop reads CASSVVGDEAFF. CDR3 nucleotide sequence: TGTGCCAGCAGCGTAGTAGGAGATGAAGCTTTCTTT.

This clonotype was detected only a few times. The chain employs TRBV7-9 and TRBJ2-5, with D possibly being TRBD2 (6 bases). Germline V lookup: CDR1 SEHNR, CDR2 FQNEAQ (reference sequence). The CDR3 totals 14 residues. Trimming took 2 bases from V and 5 from J, leaving 12 bases between them. In DNA, the CDR3 is TGTGCCAGCAGCTTAAAGGGACTTAGGGAGACCCAGTACTTC. As protein: CASSLKGLRETQYF. The variable domain in full, completed from reference TRBV7-9 and TRBJ2-5, reads DTGVSQNPRHKITKRGQNVTFRCDPISEHNRLYWYRQTLGQGPEFLTYFQNEAQLEKSRLLSDRFSAERPKGSFSTLEIQRTEQGDSAMYLCASSLKGLRETQYFGPGTRLLVL.

CDR3 region: CSAMTIAGGHYQETQYF. CDR3 DNA: TGCAGTGCTATGACTATAGCGGGGGGGCATTACCAAGAGACCCAGTACTTC. The V call is TRBV20-1, the J call TRBJ2-5, with 11 bases fitting TRBD2. Germline CDR1 and CDR2: DFQATT and SNEGSKA (reference sequence). Trimming cost V 4 bases and J 0 bases; bases outside gene matches: 10. This CDR3 is 17 amino acids long.

This clonotype appeared once. The genes are TRBV5-1 and TRBJ1-1; D is unclear. The ends were cut back, 0 bases at V and 5 bases at J, with 11 bases in the middle. The CDR3 totals 14 residues. Germline lookup yields CDR1 SGHRS and CDR2 YFSETQ. The CDR3 DNA reads TGCGCCAGCAGCTTGGGGGTCGCGAGAACTGAAGCTTTCTTT. This translates into CASSLGVARTEAFF. Variable domain in full (rest from reference TRBV5-1 and TRBJ1-1): KAGVTQTPRYLIKTRGQQVTLSCSPISGHRSVSWYQQTPGQGLQFLFEYFSETQRNKGNFPGRFSGRQFSNSRSEMNVSTLELGDSALYLCASSLGVARTEAFFGQGTRLTVV.

This clonotype has a handful of counts. The chain links TRBV7-2 to TRBJ1-5; 7 positions match TRBD1. Germline CDR1 reads SGHTA; CDR2 reads FQGNSA. The CDR3 runs 15 residues. The trim removed 2 bases at V and 6 bases at J, leaving 7 bases unmatched. CDR3 protein: CASSLTPDRVQPQHF. Here the CDR3 DNA reads TGTGCCAGCAGCTTAACTCCCGACAGGGTTCAGCCCCAGCATTTT.

In this sample, this clonotype turned up a few times. The V call is TRBV27, the J call TRBJ2-5; D unresolved. The length of the CDR3 is 14 residues. Germline CDR1 is MNHEY and CDR2 is SMNVEV (reference sequence). V was trimmed by 4 bases and J by 0 bases, leaving 9 bases between them. The DNA for the CDR3 is TGTGCCAGCAGTTACAGATATAACCAAGAGACCCAGTACTTC. This codes for CASSYRYNQETQYF.

The V and J genes are TRBV29-1 and TRBJ2-1; 8 bases fit TRBD2. Germline V gives CDR1 SQVTM, CDR2 ANQGSEA. V lost 2 bases and J lost 3; bases outside the gene matches: 9. The CDR3 is made up of 16 amino acids. The DNA of the CDR3 is TGCAGCGTTGAACGGGGGGCGGGGGGTAGCTACAATGAGCAGTTCTTC. Translating it yields CSVERGAGGSYNEQFF.

The rearrangement joins TRBV30 to TRBJ2-2, with D tentatively TRBD2 (5 bases). The CDR3 extends over 15 amino acids. CDR1 is GTSNPN and CDR2 is SVGIG in the germline V gene (reference sequence). Trimming removed 0 bases at V and 6 bases at J, with 14 bases between. CDR3 DNA: TGTGCCTGGAGTGTACCCCGGACTTACGCCGGGGAGCTGTTTTTT. It specifies CAWSVPRTYAGELFF. Full variable domain (remainder filled in from reference TRBV30 and TRBJ2-2): SQTIHQWPATLVQPVGSPLSLECTVEGTSNPNLYWYRQAAGRGLQLLFYSVGIGQISSEVPQNLSASRPQDRQFILSSKKLLLSDSGFYLCAWSVPRTYAGELFFGEGSRLTVL.

This clonotype showed up many times. CDR3 sequence: CASSQDLSREQFF. The CDR3 bases are TGTGCCAGCAGCCAAGATCTGTCTAGGGAGCAGTTCTTC. The chain combines TRBV3-1 with TRBJ2-1; D call uncertain. This CDR3 is built from 13 residues. V was pared by 0 bases and J by 10 bases, with 10 bases between. CDR1 is LGHDT, CDR2 YNNKEL, per germline (reference sequence).

V gene TRBV6-5 combines with J gene TRBJ2-7, with D possibly TRBD1 on 5 matching bases. Germline lookup yields CDR1 MNHEY and CDR2 SVGAGI. The CDR3 totals 15 residues. Trimming took 6 bases from V and 4 from J, leaving 19 bases between them. The CDR3 is CASSEGQGFRYEQYF. The CDR3 DNA reads as TGTGCCAGCAGCGAAGGCCAGGGCTTTCGTTACGAGCAGTACTTC.

This CDR3 reads CSDTARMNTEAFF. The CDR3 nucleotides are TGCAGTGACACTGCGCGGATGAACACTGAAGCTTTCTTT. The chain carries TRBV20-1 and TRBJ1-1; D ambiguous. The CDR3 has 13 amino acids. Trimming cost V 7 bases and J 0 bases, with 12 bases left between them. Germline CDR1 reads DFQATT; CDR2 reads SNEGSKA (reference sequence).

This chain connects TRBV20-1 to TRBJ1-1, with no clear D. Trimming removed 1 base at V and 8 bases at J, with 11 bases between. CDR1 is DFQATT, CDR2 SNEGSKA, per germline (reference sequence). This CDR3 has 12 amino acids. CDR3: CSARGAFPEAFF. For the CDR3, the DNA is TGCAGTGCTAGAGGGGCCTTCCCCGAAGCTTTCTTT.

This clonotype was observed a handful of times. The chain is built from TRBV27 and TRBJ2-5; either TRBD1 or TRBD2 may supply D (5 bases each). Germline V gene data show CDR1 as MNHEY and CDR2 as SMNVEV (reference sequence). The V end was cut by 4 bases, the J end by 5 bases, with 11 bases between. This CDR3 is 13 amino acids long. Here the CDR3 reads CASSWGKGETQYF. In nucleotides, the CDR3 is TGTGCCAGCAGTTGGGGGAAGGGGGAGACCCAGTACTTC.

The sample holds a few counts of this clonotype. The chain is built from TRBV29-1 and TRBJ2-2, with D possibly TRBD2 on 7 matching bases. Germline lookup yields CDR1 SQVTM and CDR2 ANQGSEA. The CDR3 consists of 15 residues. Trimming took off 7 bases at V and 1 base at J, with 16 bases between the two ends. This chain's CDR3 is CSGGGPAENTGELFF. In nucleotides, the CDR3 is TGCAGCGGGGGGGGCCCGGCAGAGAACACCGGGGAGCTGTTTTTT.

This clonotype has just a few counts. A much larger clone sits a single nucleotide away, making a read error possible. The chain recombines TRBV7-3 with TRBJ1-2; 8 nucleotides agree with TRBD1. Germline V gene lookup returns CDR1 SGHTA and CDR2 FQGTGA. The CDR3 covers 14 residues. CDR3 nucleotides: TGTGCCAGCAGCGTAACAGGGGGGAACTATGGCTACACCTTC. The encoded protein is CASSVTGGNYGYTF.

The chain links TRBV7-9 to TRBJ1-1, with a weak D call TRBD1 (6 bases). The V end lost 1 base, the J end lost 4 bases, and 16 bases lay between the germline ends. CDR1 and CDR2 (germline): SEHNR, FQNEAQ (reference sequence). This CDR3 contains 16 residues. CDR3 nucleotides: TGTGCCAGCAGCTTAGTTGGGGGCGCCGAGGTCACTGAAGCTTTCTTT. Amino acids: CASSLVGGAEVTEAFF.

This clonotype was seen a few times. The chain uses TRBV10-3 and TRBJ1-1, with D uncertain. This CDR3 spans 13 amino acids. Germline loops: CDR1 ENHRY, CDR2 SYGVKD. The V end was cut by 1 base, the J end by 3 bases, with 6 bases between. The CDR3 bases are TGTGCCATCAGTGAGTATAGGGACACTGAAGCTTTCTTT. Its protein product is CAISEYRDTEAFF.

The chain carries TRBV6-1 and TRBJ1-5, with 7 bases aligning to TRBD1. Germline-derived CDR1 and CDR2 are MNHNS and SASEGT. The trim removed 6 bases at V and 4 bases at J, leaving 9 bases unmatched. This CDR3 spans 15 amino acids. CDR3 in amino acids: CASRRTGERNQPQHF. In DNA, the CDR3 is TGTGCCAGCAGGAGAACAGGGGAACGGAATCAGCCCCAGCATTTT.

This clonotype turned up a few times. The rearrangement links TRBV10-3 to TRBJ1-1; D is unclear. Trimming took off 10 bases at V and 5 bases at J, with 17 bases between the two ends. CDR1 is ENHRY and CDR2 is SYGVKD in the germline V gene. The CDR3 has 13 amino acids. CDR3 sequence reads: CATLGQPGTEAFF. Written as DNA, the CDR3 is TGTGCCACCCTTGGGCAGCCTGGGACTGAAGCTTTCTTT.